The rows below give T cell receptor beta chains drawn from one sample of a study of blood T cell repertoires in COVID-19. This table comes from immunoSEQ multiplex PCR, and its TCRdb copy is limited to in-frame clones, with some not included. The table lists roughly 150,000 clones, approximately 88% of them singletons. The sample taken for sequencing was PBMCs or T cells enriched from blood (not recorded which). The receptors here all came from a man in his 70s who had been exposed to COVID-19. The CDR3 runs from the conserved cysteine through the conserved F or W. A D gene is named only where the DNA matches it firmly. Only some rows state a clone size, as once, few, many or a class for expanded clones.

- | 14 | TRBD1 | TRBJ2-7 | TRBV27 | CASSLRRGLREQYF | TGTGCCAGCAGTTTACGCAGGGGGCTGAGGGAGCAGTACTTC
- | 12 | - | TRBJ2-1 | TRBV12-3/TRBV12-4 | CASRSTGREQFF | TGTGCCAGCAGGTCCACAGGGCGTGAGCAGTTCTTC
- | 14 | - | TRBJ1-3 | TRBV11-1 | CASRFGNSGNTIYF | TGTGCCAGCAGATTCGGGAACTCTGGAAACACCATATATTTT
- | 14 | - | TRBJ1-3 | TRBV7-9 | CASREGGSGNTIYF | TGTGCCAGCAGGGAAGGGGGCTCTGGAAACACCATATATTTT
- | 14 | - | TRBJ1-1 | TRBV19 | CASSIPGGGIEAFF | TGTGCCAGTAGTATCCCGGGAGGTGGCATTGAAGCTTTCTTT
- | 18 | - | TRBJ2-6 | TRBV6-6 | CASSPLRREASGANVLTF | TGTGCCAGCAGTCCCCTCCGGCGGGAAGCCTCTGGGGCCAACGTCCTGACTTTC
- | 16 | - | TRBJ2-1 | TRBV9 | CASSVAAVNSYNEQFF | TGTGCCAGCAGCGTAGCGGCGGTAAACTCCTACAATGAGCAGTTCTTC
few | 13 | - | TRBJ2-1 | TRBV24-1 | CATSEPNSDEQFF | TGTGCCACCAGTGAACCTAATTCGGATGAGCAGTTCTTC
once | 16 | TRBD1 | TRBJ1-2 | TRBV28 | CASSAIAGTGGYGYTF | TGTGCCAGCAGTGCAATTGCCGGGACAGGGGGCTATGGCTACACCTTC
- | 13 | - | TRBJ1-2 | TRBV5-1 | CASSFTRNYGYTF | TGCGCCAGCAGCTTTACCAGAAACTATGGCTACACCTTC
- | 12 | - | TRBJ1-2 | TRBV12-3/TRBV12-4 | CASSLSSGGYTF | TGTGCCAGCAGTTTGTCCTCAGGTGGCTACACCTTC
- | 14 | TRBD2 | TRBJ2-7 | TRBV27 | CASSSSGLVREQYF | TGTGCCAGCAGTTCCTCGGGACTAGTGCGCGAGCAGTACTTC
- | 14 | - | TRBJ2-1 | TRBV7-2 | CASSAGQTYNEQFF | TGTGCCAGCAGCGCAGGACAGACCTACAATGAGCAGTTCTTC
- | 14 | - | TRBJ2-7 | TRBV5-1 | CASSFRAGAGEQYF | TGCGCCAGCAGCTTCAGGGCAGGGGCTGGGGAGCAGTACTTC
- | 11 | TRBD1 | TRBJ1-2 | TRBV11-2 | CASSLPGQVTF | TGTGCCAGCAGCCTTCCGGGACAGGTAACCTTC
- | 16 | - | TRBJ2-7 | TRBV6-6 | CASSYSKDSHSYEQYF | TGTGCCAGCAGTTACTCGAAGGACAGCCACTCCTACGAGCAGTACTTC
- | 14 | TRBD1 | TRBJ1-2 | TRBV11-2 | CASSLGGQVYGYTF | TGTGCCAGCAGCTTGGGGGGACAGGTCTATGGCTACACCTTC
- | 16 | TRBD2 | TRBJ2-1 | TRBV24-1 | CATSVLTSGPDNEQFF | TGTGCCACCAGTGTCCTGACTAGCGGGCCAGACAATGAGCAGTTCTTC
few | 15 | TRBD2 | TRBJ2-7 | TRBV14 | CASSPGGGARYEQYF | TGTGCCAGCAGCCCCGGCGGGGGGGCGCGGTACGAGCAGTACTTC
few | 16 | - | TRBJ2-2 | TRBV5-1 | CASSPGGNSRAGELFF | TGCGCCAGCAGCCCCGGGGGAAATAGTCGCGCCGGGGAGCTGTTTTTT
- | 11 | - | TRBJ2-7 | TRBV10-2 | CASRRDYEQYF | TGCGCCAGCCGCCGCGATTACGAGCAGTACTTC
- | 13 | - | TRBJ1-6 | TRBV11-3 | CASSLGQDSPLHF | TGTGCCAGCAGCTTAGGCCAGGATTCACCCCTCCACTTT
- | 13 | - | TRBJ1-1 | TRBV7-2 | CASSLYRSTEAFF | TGTGCCAGCAGCTTATACAGATCCACTGAAGCTTTCTTT
once | 13 | - | TRBJ2-1 | TRBV4-3 | CASSQPAGNEQFF | TGCGCCAGCAGCCAACCCGCCGGGAATGAGCAGTTCTTC
- | 14 | TRBD2 | TRBJ2-1 | TRBV5-5 | CASSLLEREHEQFF | TGTGCCAGCAGCCTATTGGAGCGGGAGCATGAGCAGTTCTTC
- | 11 | - | TRBJ2-3 | TRBV14 | CASSLGDTQYF | TGTGCCAGCAGCCTGGGCGATACGCAGTATTTT
- | 11 | - | TRBJ2-1 | TRBV27 | CASSNFGEQFF | TGTGCCAGCAGTAACTTTGGTGAGCAGTTCTTC
- | 13 | - | TRBJ1-2 | TRBV6-5 | CASRGVMNYGYTF | TGTGCCAGCAGGGGAGTGATGAACTATGGCTACACCTTC
- | 15 | - | TRBJ1-4 | TRBV4-1 | CASSQAPTRNEKLFF | TGCGCCAGCAGCCAAGCGCCCACGAGGAACGAAAAACTGTTTTTT
- | 15 | - | TRBJ1-4 | TRBV15 | CATSRSRGTIEKLFF | TGTGCCACCAGTCGGAGTCGAGGCACAATCGAAAAACTGTTTTTT
- | 17 | - | TRBJ2-1 | TRBV5-4 | CASSPRVKPLRYNEQFF | TGTGCCAGCAGCCCTCGGGTTAAGCCTTTAAGGTACAATGAGCAGTTCTTC
- | 14 | - | TRBJ2-7 | TRBV25-1 | CASSAGTPRYEQYF | TGTGCCAGCAGTGCCGGGACTCCGAGATACGAGCAGTACTTC
- | 16 | TRBD2 | TRBJ2-1 | TRBV9 | CASSPVAGGNYNEQFF | TGTGCCAGCAGCCCCGTAGCGGGTGGTAATTACAATGAGCAGTTCTTC